These 4 T cell receptor beta chains were sequenced from one sample in a study of blood T cells in healthy people across ages. With a J-beta primer mix and a sample-barcoded 5' primer, a second PCR ran 7 to 11 cycles. TCRdb ran MiXCR on the 5' RACE reads and lists one entry per CDR3 protein. The profile shows under 2,000,000 distinct CDR3 sequences, 49% of them singletons. Sequenced input: blood. The source of these receptors is a woman between 40 and 55 years old in good health.

This chain links TRBV7-2 with TRBJ2-5, with 8 bases matching TRBD2. V trimming: 1 base; J trimming: 10 bases; junction bases outside the gene matches: 8. CDR3 length equals 14 residues. The germline V gene has CDR1 SGHTA and CDR2 FQGNSA. The CDR3 is CTSSLDIAGRHQYF. CDR3 DNA: TGTACCAGCAGCTTAGATATAGCGGGACGACACCAGTACTTC.

In this sample, this clonotype turned up a few times. This sequence joins TRBV28 and TRBJ2-5; D unresolved. The CDR3 loop spans 12 amino acids. V was pared by 3 bases and J by 2 bases, with 4 bases between. The germline CDR1 and CDR2 sequences are MDHEN and SYDVKM. CDR3: CASSFWQETQYF. DNA for the CDR3: TGTGCCAGCAGTTTTTGGCAAGAGACCCAGTACTTC.

This chain uses TRBV24-1 with TRBJ2-1, with 8 bases aligning to TRBD1. The CDR3 has 16 residues. The J segment lost 5 bases and the V segment lost 2 bases, leaving 7 bases of the junction unmatched. Germline lookup yields CDR1 KGHDR and CDR2 SFDVKD. The DNA for the CDR3 is TGTGCCACCAGTGATTCGCGGACAGGGTGGGACAATGAGCAGTTCTTC. It translates to CATSDSRTGWDNEQFF.

V and J are TRBV18 and TRBJ1-4, with 7 bases lining up with TRBD1. Germline CDR1 reads KGHSH; CDR2 reads LQKENI. V was clipped by 8 bases and J by 7 bases; unmatched bases: 7. The CDR3 runs to 13 residues. CDR3 nucleotide sequence: TGTGCCAGCGCAGGGGGACGAGCTGAAAAACTGTTTTTT. Encoded protein: CASAGGRAEKLFF.